The 21 T cell receptor beta chains given below trace back to one sample, sequenced in a study of radiation and T cells in renal cell carcinoma. Sample time point: blood 2 weeks post-SBRT. As for treatment: 15 Gy SBRT to primary tumor, nephrectomy 4 weeks later. Only in-frame clones appear in the TCRdb table, and some are missing; sequencing was by immunoSEQ multiplex PCR. The sample contains about 130,000 clones, 88% of which appear only once. The starting material was blood, obtained from a patient whose treatment included radiotherapy and nephrectomy. The receptors were gathered from a woman between 65 and 79 years old with renal cell carcinoma.

The CDR3 DNA is TGTGCCAGCAGCCTCGGACAGGGGTACCAAGAGACCCAGTACTTC. It encodes CASSLGQGYQETQYF. The V gene is TRBV11-3, the J gene TRBJ2-5; the match to TRBD1 covers 9 bases. There are 15 residues in the CDR3. Trimming removed 5 bases from V and 0 bases from J; junction bases left unmatched: 4. Looked up from germline, CDR1 is SGHNT and CDR2 is YENEEA. The entire variable domain, with the rest obtained from reference TRBV11-3 and TRBJ2-5, is as follows: EAGVVQSPRYKIIEKKQPVAFWCNPISGHNTLYWYLQNLGQGPELLIRYENEEAVDDSQLPKDRFSAERLKGVDSTLKIQPAELGDSAVYLCASSLGQGYQETQYFGPGTRLLVL.

The V call is TRBV4-1, the J call TRBJ1-1; 7 nucleotides line up with TRBD1. Trimming cost V 4 bases and J 2 bases; bases outside gene matches: 7. Germline loops: CDR1 MGHRA, CDR2 YSYEKL. This CDR3 spans 15 amino acids. CDR3 region: CASSPLGQLNTEAFF. The DNA for the CDR3 is TGCGCCAGCAGCCCGCTGGGACAGCTAAACACTGAAGCTTTCTTT.

This chain joins TRBV5-1 and TRBJ2-4; D possibly corresponds to TRBD2 (5 bases). Germline CDR1 reads SGHRS; CDR2 reads YFSETQ. The length of the CDR3 is 14 residues. V was clipped by 3 bases and J by 7 bases, with 14 bases between them. CDR3 coding DNA: TGCGCCAGCAGCTGGACCGGGGATTCGAACATTCAGTACTTC. Translating gives CASSWTGDSNIQYF.

The chain joins TRBV2 to TRBJ1-1; the D is unclear. The CDR3 loop spans 14 amino acids. CDR1 SNHLY and CDR2 FYNNEI come from the germline V gene. Trimming left V 4 bases short and J 1 base short, with 10 bases between. CDR3 DNA: TGTGCCAGCAGTGTATGGCAGCCGAACACTGAAGCTTTCTTT. It translates to CASSVWQPNTEAFF.

This chain uses TRBV7-2 with TRBJ2-7, with unresolved D. V gave up 1 base and J gave up 0 bases, with 13 bases separating them. The length of the CDR3 is 16 residues. From germline, CDR1 is SGHTA and CDR2 FQGNSA. In DNA, the CDR3 is TGTGCCAGCAGCTTAGTCGGGCAGGCTAGCTCCTACGAGCAGTACTTC. Its protein is CASSLVGQASSYEQYF.

The chain uses TRBV28 and TRBJ1-6; D unresolved. The V and J ends lost 2 bases and 0 bases respectively, with 5 bases between them. The CDR3 is made up of 15 amino acids. The V gene's germline CDR1 is MDHEN and CDR2 SYDVKM. The CDR3 here is CASSLGGSYNSPLHF. Here the CDR3 DNA reads TGTGCCAGCAGTTTAGGTGGCTCCTATAATTCACCCCTCCACTTT. The entire variable domain, with the rest obtained from reference TRBV28 and TRBJ1-6, is as follows: DVKVTQSSRYLVKRTGEKVFLECVQDMDHENMFWYRQDPGLGLRLIYFSYDVKMKEKGDIPEGYSVSREKKERFSLILESASTNQTSMYLCASSLGGSYNSPLHFGNGTRLTVT.

CDR3 in amino acids: CASSVEASGNTIYF. The CDR3 DNA follows: TGTGCCAGCAGCGTAGAAGCCTCTGGAAACACCATATATTTT. The chain recombines TRBV9 with TRBJ1-3; D call uncertain. V was cut by 0 bases and J by 0 bases, with 4 bases left in between. Germline assignment: CDR1 SGDLS and CDR2 YYNGEE. This CDR3 spans 14 amino acids.

This clone was recorded only once. Other DNA sequences in this sample translate to the same CDR3. The gene calls are TRBV14 and TRBJ2-3, with D uncertain. V shed 1 base and J shed 3 bases, with 8 bases lying between them. Germline loops: CDR1 SGHDN, CDR2 FVKESK. The length of the CDR3 is 14 residues. The CDR3 DNA follows: TGTGCCAGCAGCCAAGGCAGGCATACAGATACGCAGTATTTT. Its translation is CASSQGRHTDTQYF.

This sequence joins TRBV2 and TRBJ2-7, with 8 bases fitting TRBD2. This CDR3 is built from 15 residues. V shed 3 bases, J shed 3 bases, and the junction held 7 bases outside the gene matches. The germline V gene encodes CDR1 SNHLY and CDR2 FYNNEI. Here the CDR3 DNA reads TGTGCCAGCAGTGAGGCTCAGCGGGGGAACTACGAGCAGTACTTC. It codes for CASSEAQRGNYEQYF.

This chain links TRBV7-2 with TRBJ2-2; no clear D. The CDR3 runs to 13 residues. In germline, CDR1 is SGHTA, CDR2 FQGNSA. V lost 2 bases and J lost 6, with 7 bases in between. The chain's CDR3 is CASSLLGPGELFF. CDR3 coding DNA: TGTGCCAGCAGCTTACTGGGCCCCGGGGAGCTGTTTTTT.

The chain uses TRBV2 and TRBJ2-5; D assignment may be TRBD1 or TRBD2 (5 bases each). The CDR3 covers 13 residues. CDR1 is SNHLY, CDR2 FYNNEI, per germline. Trimming removed 4 bases from V and 1 base from J, with 7 bases in between. The CDR3 DNA sequence: TGTGCCAGCAGTGGGGACGTCCAAGAGACCCAGTACTTC. Translated: CASSGDVQETQYF.

The rearrangement links TRBV30 to TRBJ1-6; tentatively, D is TRBD1 (5 bases). The CDR3 is 15 amino acids. Germline CDR1 and CDR2: GTSNPN and SVGIG (reference sequence). Trimming cost V 0 bases and J 3 bases, with 9 bases left between them. As DNA, the CDR3 is TGTGCCTGGAGTGTAGACAGAGACTATAATTCACCCCTCCACTTT. Its protein is CAWSVDRDYNSPLHF.

The chain combines TRBV30 with TRBJ1-2; D is undetermined. Trimming pared 0 bases from V and 4 bases from J, leaving 9 bases between. This CDR3 comprises 13 residues. CDR1 and CDR2 (germline): GTSNPN, SVGIG (reference sequence). CDR3 sequence (DNA): TGTGCCTGGAGTGTAGGTCAGTCCTATGGCTACACCTTC. This encodes CAWSVGQSYGYTF.

The chain uses TRBV20-1 and TRBJ1-5; D not certain. CDR3 length: 10 residues. Germline V gene sequence: CDR1 DFQATT, CDR2 SNEGSKA (reference sequence). Trimming removed 4 bases at V and 11 bases at J, with 9 bases between. CDR3 protein: CSATDRAQHF. The CDR3 nucleotides are TGCAGTGCTACTGACCGGGCCCAGCATTTT.

The chain recombines TRBV5-1 with TRBJ1-1; D ambiguous. Germline V gives CDR1 SGHRS, CDR2 YFSETQ. This CDR3 has 14 amino acids. Between the trimmed V and J ends, which lost 2 bases and 3 bases, there was a span of 11 bases. CDR3 DNA: TGCGCCAGCAGCTTCCGGACCTTGGACACTGAAGCTTTCTTT. Translating it yields CASSFRTLDTEAFF.

This chain uses TRBV5-6 with TRBJ2-5; 8 bases map to TRBD2. Germline CDR1 and CDR2: SGHDT and YYEEEE. With V trimmed by 2 bases and J by 1 base, 4 bases remained unmatched. The CDR3 spans 15 residues. CDR3 sequence reads: CASSLASGRQETQYF. CDR3 coding DNA: TGTGCCAGCAGCTTAGCTAGCGGGCGCCAAGAGACCCAGTACTTC. The entire variable domain, with the rest obtained from reference TRBV5-6 and TRBJ2-5, is as follows: DAGVTQSPTHLIKTRGQQVTLRCSPKSGHDTVSWYQQALGQGPQFIFQYYEEEERQRGNFPDRFSGHQFPNYSSELNVNALLLGDSALYLCASSLASGRQETQYFGPGTRLLVL.

The gene calls are TRBV15 and TRBJ2-2; no clear D. This CDR3 is built from 12 residues. Germline loops: CDR1 LNHNV, CDR2 YYDKDF (reference sequence). Trimming pared 4 bases from V and 3 bases from J, leaving 3 bases between. The chain's CDR3 is CATSIHTGELFF. In DNA form, the CDR3 reads TGTGCCACCAGCATACACACCGGGGAGCTGTTTTTT.

A single count supports this clone. V is TRBV6-4 and J is TRBJ2-1; a weak D match, TRBD2 (6 bases). Trimming removed 0 bases at V and 8 bases at J, with 14 bases between. The CDR3 consists of 15 residues. CDR1 and CDR2 from the germline V gene are MRHNA and SNTAGT. CDR3 in amino acids: CASSDSHSPGDEQFF. The CDR3 bases are TGTGCCAGCAGTGACTCTCATAGTCCGGGGGATGAGCAGTTCTTC.

The chain uses TRBV7-3 and TRBJ2-2; TRBD2 matches 7 bases. V trimming: 5 bases; J trimming: 3 bases; junction bases outside the gene matches: 3. The CDR3 length is 14 residues. In germline, CDR1 is SGHTA, CDR2 FQGTGA. CDR3 nucleotide sequence: TGTGCCAGCAGCGACGGGGGGTACACCGGGGAGCTGTTTTTT. Its translation is CASSDGGYTGELFF.

V is TRBV7-2 and J is TRBJ1-3; D not certain. Germline V gives CDR1 SGHTA, CDR2 FQGNSA. V was clipped by 1 base and J by 0 bases, with 13 bases between them. This CDR3 region has 17 residues. The CDR3 loop reads CASSLEPPRRSGNTIYF. DNA of the CDR3: TGTGCCAGCAGCTTAGAACCCCCCAGACGCTCTGGAAACACCATATATTTT.

The gene calls are TRBV4-2 and TRBJ1-4; D unclear. CDR1 LGHNA and CDR2 YNFKEQ come from the germline V gene. CDR3 size: 12 residues. V was clipped by 1 base and J by 5 bases, with 2 bases between them. The CDR3: CASSQVNEKLFF. CDR3 DNA: TGTGCCAGCAGCCAAGTAAATGAAAAACTGTTTTTT.